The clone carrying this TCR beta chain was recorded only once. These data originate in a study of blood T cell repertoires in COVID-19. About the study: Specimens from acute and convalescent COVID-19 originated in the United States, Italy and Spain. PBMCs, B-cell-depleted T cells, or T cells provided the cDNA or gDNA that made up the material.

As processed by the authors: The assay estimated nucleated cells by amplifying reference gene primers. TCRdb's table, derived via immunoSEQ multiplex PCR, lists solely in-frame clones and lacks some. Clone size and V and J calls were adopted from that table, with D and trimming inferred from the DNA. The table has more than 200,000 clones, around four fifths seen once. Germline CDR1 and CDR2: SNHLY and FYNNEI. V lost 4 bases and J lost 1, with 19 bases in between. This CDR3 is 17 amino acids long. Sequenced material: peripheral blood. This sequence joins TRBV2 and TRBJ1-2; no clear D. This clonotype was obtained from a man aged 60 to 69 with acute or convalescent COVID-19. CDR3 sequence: CASSGWAVSLNNYGYTF. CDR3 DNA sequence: TGTGCCAGCAGTGGCTGGGCCGTTTCTCTAAATAACTATGGCTACACCTTC.